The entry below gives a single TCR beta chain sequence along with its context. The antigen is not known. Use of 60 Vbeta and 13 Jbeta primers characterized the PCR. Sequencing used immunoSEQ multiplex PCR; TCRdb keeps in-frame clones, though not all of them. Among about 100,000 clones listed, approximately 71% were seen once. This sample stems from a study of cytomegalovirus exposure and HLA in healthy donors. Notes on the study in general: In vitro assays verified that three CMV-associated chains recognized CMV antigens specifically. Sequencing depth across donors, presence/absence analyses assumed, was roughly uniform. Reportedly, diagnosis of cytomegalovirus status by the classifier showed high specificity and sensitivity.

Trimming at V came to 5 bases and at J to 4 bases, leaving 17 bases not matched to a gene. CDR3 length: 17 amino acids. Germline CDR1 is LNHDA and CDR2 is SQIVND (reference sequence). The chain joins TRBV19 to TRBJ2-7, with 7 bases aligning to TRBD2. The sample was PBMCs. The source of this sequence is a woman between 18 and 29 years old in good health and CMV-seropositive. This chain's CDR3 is CASSPVVGGSLPYEQYF. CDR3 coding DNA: TGTGCCAGTAGTCCAGTGGTGGGCGGGAGTTTGCCTTACGAGCAGTACTTC. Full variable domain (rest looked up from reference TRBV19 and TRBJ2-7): DGGITQSPKYLFRKEGQNVTLSCEQNLNHDAMYWYRQDPGQGLRLIYYSQIVNDFQKGDIAEGYSVSREKKESFPLTVTSAQKNPTAFYLCASSPVVGGSLPYEQYFGPGTRLTVT.